This paragraph covers one T cell receptor beta chain sequence. Its matching antigen is unknown. This entry belongs to a study of T cells in Graves' hyperthyroidism and ophthalmopathy. Researchers barred patients who had uncontrolled infection, other autoimmune disease, pregnancy or lactation. From under 12 ml of fresh peripheral blood, PBMCs were isolated. The V gene's germline CDR1 is SEHNR and CDR2 FQNEAQ (reference sequence). V lost 5 bases, J lost 5 bases, and 7 bases stayed unmatched. The CDR3 loop spans 15 amino acids. Study-level findings and limits: The blood repertoire included most of the expanded thyroid clonotypes above 0.001.

Using RNA transcripts as the source, TCR beta CDR3 regions were amplified. HTBI primers drove first-round RT-PCR of the TCR CDR3. TCRdb re-called the multiplex PCR reads with MiXCR, one entry per CDR3 protein. Among 50,000 to 60,000 distinct CDR3 sequences listed, around half were seen once. The V and J genes are TRBV7-9 and TRBJ1-5, with TRBD1 matching 9 bases. The receptor's source is a young woman with Graves' ophthalmopathy. The specimen was blood. The CDR3: CASSPTGQGDQPQHF. The CDR3 DNA reads as TGTGCCAGCAGCCCCACGGGACAGGGAGATCAGCCCCAGCATTTT.